A single sample is the source of the 31 T cell receptor beta chains below, sequenced in a study of cytomegalovirus exposure and HLA in healthy donors. The PCR made use of 60 Vbeta and 13 Jbeta primers. Sequencing used immunoSEQ multiplex PCR; TCRdb keeps in-frame clones, though not all of them. The data contain some 89,000 clones, roughly 85% of them seen just once; the ten biggest clones take up about 7.2%. Material: PBMCs. These receptors all stem from a man in his forties in good health and CMV-seropositive.

This clone appeared a single time. The chain uses TRBV30 and TRBJ1-5; 7 bases are shared with TRBD1. Germline CDR1 reads GTSNPN; CDR2 reads SVGIG (reference sequence). This CDR3 region has 15 residues. The V segment lost 1 base and the J segment 1 base; nucleotides outside the gene matches: 4. The CDR3: CAWSAQGGSNQPQHF. Written as DNA, the CDR3 is TGTGCCTGGAGTGCTCAGGGGGGAAGCAATCAGCCCCAGCATTTT.

The rearrangement links TRBV19 to TRBJ1-1; possible D gene TRBD1, 6 bases. CDR1 is LNHDA and CDR2 is SQIVND in the germline V gene (reference sequence). The CDR3 spans 15 residues. V was pared by 3 bases and J by 0 bases, with 11 bases between. CDR3 sequence reads: CASSIRGRMNTEAFF. The CDR3 bases are TGTGCCAGTAGTATCAGGGGTAGGATGAACACTGAAGCTTTCTTT.

The chain links TRBV15 to TRBJ2-3, with TRBD2 matching 9 bases. With 2 bases clipped from V and 1 base from J, the junction kept 1 base outside the gene matches. The CDR3 covers 15 residues. In germline, CDR1 is LNHNV, CDR2 YYDKDF (reference sequence). The CDR3 sequence: CATSRLAGRTDTQYF. The CDR3 bases are TGTGCCACCAGCAGACTAGCGGGACGCACAGATACGCAGTATTTT.

V usage is TRBV11-3 and J usage is TRBJ2-3; 9 bases align to TRBD2. V lost 4 bases to trimming and J lost 4 bases; unmatched junction nucleotides: 3. Germline V gene data show CDR1 as SGHNT and CDR2 as YENEEA. The CDR3 contains 14 residues. Written as DNA, the CDR3 is TGTGCCAGCAGCTCGGTAGCGGGAGCAGATACGCAGTATTTT. Its protein is CASSSVAGADTQYF.

The CDR3 bases are TGTGCCAGCAGTCGGGGACAGGGGGCGAATCAGCCCCAGCATTTT. Residues: CASSRGQGANQPQHF. The V and J genes are TRBV6-5 and TRBJ1-5; TRBD1 agrees at 12 bases. Germline lookup yields CDR1 MNHEY and CDR2 SVGAGI. The V gene end was trimmed by 5 bases and the J gene end by 4 bases; junction bases not matched to a gene: 3. CDR3 size: 15 residues.

The chain recombines TRBV18 with TRBJ2-2; D gene uncertain. The germline CDR1 and CDR2 sequences are KGHSH and LQKENI. The CDR3 extends over 16 amino acids. The V end lost 3 bases, the J end lost 4 bases, and 15 bases lay between the germline ends. As DNA, the CDR3 is TGTGCCAGCTCACCCGTGGCCCAGGTCCGCACCGGGGAGCTGTTTTTT. As protein: CASSPVAQVRTGELFF. Combining the CDR3 with reference TRBV18 and TRBJ2-2 gives the whole variable domain NAGVMQNPRHLVRRRGQEARLRCSPMKGHSHVYWYRQLPEEGLKFMVYLQKENIIDESGMPKERFSAEFPKEGPSILRIQQVVRGDSAAYFCASSPVAQVRTGELFFGEGSRLTVL.

The chain combines TRBV28 with TRBJ2-2; TRBD2 agrees at 9 bases. The germline V gene has CDR1 MDHEN and CDR2 SYDVKM. V shed 2 bases, J shed 4 bases, and the junction held 5 bases outside the gene matches. This CDR3 region has 16 residues. The CDR3 reads CASSLAGGPGTGELFF. CDR3 sequence (DNA): TGTGCCAGCAGTTTAGCGGGAGGGCCTGGCACCGGGGAGCTGTTTTTT.

This chain links TRBV28 with TRBJ1-6; 7 nucleotides line up with TRBD1. The CDR3 totals 15 residues. Looked up from germline, CDR1 is MDHEN and CDR2 is SYDVKM. V lost 4 bases, J lost 10 bases, and 10 bases stayed unmatched. Here the CDR3 reads CASSSRPGGYSPLHF. CDR3 DNA sequence: TGTGCCAGCAGTTCCCGGCCAGGGGGGTACTCACCCCTCCACTTT. The full variable domain, in which reference TRBV28 and TRBJ1-6 provide the parts outside the CDR3, is DVKVTQSSRYLVKRTGEKVFLECVQDMDHENMFWYRQDPGLGLRLIYFSYDVKMKEKGDIPEGYSVSREKKERFSLILESASTNQTSMYLCASSSRPGGYSPLHFGNGTRLTVT.

This rearrangement joins TRBV6-6 to TRBJ2-3, with D unclear. V lost 0 bases, J lost 2 bases, and 12 bases lay in between. CDR1 MNHNY and CDR2 SVGAGI come from the germline V gene (reference sequence). The CDR3 is made up of 16 amino acids. DNA for the CDR3: TGTGCCAGCAGTTACTCCGTGGCCGCCTCCACAGATACGCAGTATTTT. It yields the protein CASSYSVAASTDTQYF.

The chain combines TRBV6-5 with TRBJ1-2; D is uncertain. This CDR3 spans 13 amino acids. CDR1 and CDR2 (germline): MNHEY, SVGAGI. V lost 5 bases and J lost 6, with 13 bases in between. The CDR3 protein is CASSRGVFDGYTF. CDR3 bases: TGTGCCAGCAGTCGAGGTGTCTTTGATGGCTACACCTTC.

The chain employs TRBV4-1 and TRBJ2-5; D may be TRBD1 (6 bases). The ends were cut back, 4 bases at V and 5 bases at J, with 14 bases in the middle. The CDR3 consists of 14 residues. In germline, CDR1 is MGHRA, CDR2 YSYEKL. Here the CDR3 reads CASSPYRVAETQYF. In DNA form, the CDR3 reads TGCGCCAGCAGCCCCTACAGGGTCGCGGAGACCCAGTACTTC.

The V gene is TRBV11-3, the J gene TRBJ2-4; 7 bases are a match to TRBD2. This CDR3 is 15 amino acids long. CDR1 and CDR2 from the germline V gene are SGHNT and YENEEA. The J segment lost 9 bases and the V segment lost 1 base, leaving 9 bases of the junction unmatched. The CDR3 DNA sequence: TGTGCCAGCAGCTTAGCCGTTTCGGGAGGAAGCATTCAGTACTTC. Translating it yields CASSLAVSGGSIQYF.

The genes are TRBV11-2 and TRBJ2-7, with TRBD1 identical over 9 bases. This CDR3 comprises 15 residues. Germline assignment: CDR1 SGHAT and CDR2 FQNNGV. Trimming removed 5 bases from V and 4 bases from J; junction bases left unmatched: 9. This CDR3 reads CASSGGRDRAYEQYF. The CDR3, as DNA: TGTGCCAGCAGCGGGGGTCGGGACAGGGCTTACGAGCAGTACTTC.

This clone showed up just a few times. This sequence joins TRBV18 and TRBJ2-1, with D tentatively TRBD2 (6 bases). The germline gives CDR1 KGHSH, CDR2 LQKENI. Trimming left V 2 bases short and J 0 bases short, with 8 bases between. CDR3 length equals 15 residues. CDR3 DNA sequence: TGTGCCAGCTCACCAATAGCGGCCTCCTACAATGAGCAGTTCTTC. Protein sequence: CASSPIAASYNEQFF.

The genes are TRBV6-6 and TRBJ2-1, with D possibly being TRBD2 (6 bases). Trimming left V 7 bases short and J 7 bases short, with 17 bases between. CDR3 length equals 14 residues. Germline CDR1 MNHNY, CDR2 SVGAGI (reference sequence). CDR3 protein: CASNHGGNPNEQFF. DNA for the CDR3: TGTGCCAGCAACCATGGGGGGAATCCAAATGAGCAGTTCTTC.

This sequence joins TRBV6-1 and TRBJ2-3; no reliable D call. The V end lost 0 bases, the J end lost 3 bases, and 4 bases lay between the germline ends. Per the germline V gene, CDR1 is MNHNS and CDR2 is SASEGT. CDR3 length: 13 residues. CDR3 in DNA: TGTGCCAGCAGTGAAGCGCTAACAGATACGCAGTATTTT. It yields the protein CASSEALTDTQYF.

The chain combines TRBV9 with TRBJ2-4, with TRBD1 identical over 8 bases. Per the germline V gene, CDR1 is SGDLS and CDR2 is YYNGEE. This CDR3 comprises 16 residues. Losses at the gene ends were 3 bases for V and 5 bases for J; bases not matched to a gene: 10. CDR3 sequence (DNA): TGTGCCAGCAGCGCAAGACAGGGGTCGGGTGAAAACATTCAGTACTTC. It yields the protein CASSARQGSGENIQYF.

The genes are TRBV7-3 and TRBJ1-1; no firm D call. CDR1 and CDR2 from the germline V gene are SGHTA and FQGTGA. Between the trimmed V and J ends, which lost 1 base and 3 bases, there was a span of 6 bases. The CDR3 consists of 13 residues. CDR3 amino acids: CASSLRADTEAFF. As DNA, the CDR3 is TGTGCCAGCAGCTTAAGGGCCGACACTGAAGCTTTCTTT.

This clone has only one observation. V usage is TRBV5-1 and J usage is TRBJ2-5; possible D gene TRBD2, 6 bases. The V gene's germline CDR1 is SGHRS and CDR2 YFSETQ. Trimming shortened V by 4 bases and J by 4 bases, and 11 bases separated the two germline ends. CDR3 size: 13 residues. The CDR3 nucleotides read TGCGCCAGCAGCCGGGAGTATCCAGAGACCCAGTACTTC. This sequence encodes CASSREYPETQYF.

The CDR3 nucleotides read TGTGCCAGCAGCCTATTAAAAGAGACCCAGTACTTC. As protein: CASSLLKETQYF. The V call is TRBV28, the J call TRBJ2-5; no reliable D call. Germline V gene data show CDR1 as MDHEN and CDR2 as SYDVKM. V lost 6 bases and J 3 bases, leaving 8 bases between the germline ends. This CDR3 is 12 amino acids long.

This clone was seen a single time. The rearrangement joins TRBV7-2 to TRBJ2-1; D is ambiguous. With 5 bases removed from V and 10 bases from J, the gap between germline ends came to 9 bases. CDR1 is SGHTA and CDR2 is FQGNSA in the germline V gene. CDR3 length: 11 amino acids. The CDR3 spells CASSSATEQFF. In DNA form, the CDR3 reads TGTGCCAGCAGCAGCGCTACAGAGCAGTTCTTC.

V gene TRBV7-8 combines with J gene TRBJ2-7; perhaps TRBD2 as D (6 bases). There are 15 residues in the CDR3. In germline, CDR1 is SGHVS, CDR2 FQNEAQ. Trimming took 5 bases from V and 2 from J, leaving 16 bases between them. This CDR3 is CASSPSEGLTYEQYF. The CDR3, as DNA: TGTGCCAGCAGCCCATCGGAGGGGCTAACCTACGAGCAGTACTTC. Based on the CDR3 plus reference TRBV7-8 and TRBJ2-7, the full variable domain is GAGVSQSPRYKVAKRGQDVALRCDPISGHVSLFWYQQALGQGPEFLTYFQNEAQLDKSGLPSDRFFAERPEGSVSTLKIQRTQQEDSAVYLCASSPSEGLTYEQYFGPGTRLTVT.

The V gene is TRBV23-1, the J gene TRBJ1-2, with 7 nucleotides matching TRBD1. TRBV23-1 is labeled an ORF, and its function is uncertain. The J segment lost 7 bases and the V segment lost 7 bases, leaving 24 bases of the junction unmatched. The CDR3 spans 18 residues. Here the CDR3 reads CASIRLRQGTSLQRGYTF. The CDR3 DNA sequence: TGCGCCAGCATTCGACTTAGACAGGGAACCTCTTTGCAACGTGGCTACACCTTC.

This sequence joins TRBV7-9 and TRBJ2-1, with D perhaps matching TRBD2 (6 bases). Trimming cost V 1 base and J 4 bases, with 11 bases left between them. The CDR3 sequence is 15 residues long. CDR1 is SEHNR and CDR2 is FQNEAQ in the germline V gene (reference sequence). CDR3 in amino acids: CASSLGNSGYNEQFF. The CDR3 coding sequence is TGTGCCAGCAGCTTAGGGAATAGCGGTTACAATGAGCAGTTCTTC.

The V call is TRBV5-4, the J call TRBJ1-4, with TRBD1 identical over 9 bases. Germline loops: CDR1 SGHNT, CDR2 YYREEE (reference sequence). V lost 4 bases and J lost 4; bases outside the gene matches: 5. The CDR3 covers 15 residues. CDR3 residues: CASSKDRGVNEKLFF. CDR3 coding DNA: TGTGCCAGCAGCAAGGACAGGGGCGTTAATGAAAAACTGTTTTTT.

J is TRBJ2-1 and V is TRBV7-9; 8 nucleotides agree with TRBD2. V lost 4 bases, J lost 4 bases, and 3 bases stayed unmatched. The CDR3 runs 14 residues. Germline CDR1 SEHNR, CDR2 FQNEAQ (reference sequence). CDR3 loop: CASSSRGAYNEQFF. CDR3 coding DNA: TGTGCCAGCAGCTCGCGGGGGGCTTACAATGAGCAGTTCTTC.

This clone came up once. The DNA for the CDR3 is TGTGCCAGCAGCCGGGGCAGGGGGAGGAACTATGGCTACACCTTC. The encoded protein is CASSRGRGRNYGYTF. V gene TRBV11-1 combines with J gene TRBJ1-2; 7 bases match TRBD1. V lost 5 bases and J lost 2; bases outside the gene matches: 8. CDR3 length: 15 residues. Per the germline V gene, CDR1 is SGHAT and CDR2 is FQDESV (reference sequence).

This clone was counted once. The rearrangement links TRBV15 to TRBJ1-5, with 8 nucleotides matching TRBD1. The junction had 12 bases not matched to a gene; V was cut back by 4 bases and J by 4 bases. Germline CDR1 LNHNV, CDR2 YYDKDF (reference sequence). The CDR3 loop spans 17 amino acids. The CDR3 DNA reads as TGTGCCACCAGCACCCGATTTGGGGGACAGGAAAATCAGCCCCAGCATTTT. As protein: CATSTRFGGQENQPQHF.

CDR3 sequence reads: CASSLTSTTEAFF. The DNA of the CDR3 is TGTGCCAGTAGCTTGACATCTACCACTGAAGCTTTCTTT. This chain connects TRBV19 to TRBJ1-1; D call uncertain. Germline lookup yields CDR1 LNHDA and CDR2 SQIVND (reference sequence). The CDR3 is made up of 13 amino acids. With 6 bases removed from V and 4 bases from J, the gap between germline ends came to 12 bases.

The chain employs TRBV19 and TRBJ2-1; 14 bases are a match to TRBD2. This CDR3 is built from 17 residues. The V and J ends lost 5 bases and 5 bases, in that order; junction bases with no gene match: 8. Germline CDR1 LNHDA, CDR2 SQIVND (reference sequence). The CDR3 reads CASSPQTSGRGDNEQFF. CDR3 nucleotide sequence: TGTGCCAGTAGTCCCCAGACTAGCGGGAGGGGAGACAATGAGCAGTTCTTC.

V gene TRBV20-1 combines with J gene TRBJ1-2, with a possible D match to TRBD1 (6 bases). The V and J ends lost 3 bases and 8 bases respectively, with 10 bases between them. The germline gives CDR1 DFQATT, CDR2 SNEGSKA (reference sequence). The CDR3 consists of 11 residues. The CDR3 spells CSASNGGGYTF. The CDR3 DNA sequence: TGCAGTGCTAGTAATGGGGGCGGCTACACCTTC.